This TCR beta chain was found in a study of blood T cell repertoires in COVID-19. The overall study: T cells, B-cell-depleted T cells, or PBMCs provided the cDNA or gDNA that served as material.

This clone was seen once. Measured with immunoSEQ multiplex PCR; TCRdb has only the in-frame clones, and not every one. The top ten clones hold approximately 5.3% of a sample with roughly 120,000 clones, 86% of them seen once. CDR1 DFQATT and CDR2 SNEGSKA come from the germline V gene (reference sequence). The CDR3 is 11 amino acids. The V end was cut by 4 bases, the J end by 1 base, with 4 bases between. Sequencing was performed on peripheral blood. This TCR came from a human donor in a cohort sampled during active COVID-19. The chain recombines TRBV20-1 with TRBJ1-2; D not resolved. The CDR3 sequence is CSATINYGYTF. CDR3 in DNA: TGCAGTGCTACAATTAACTATGGCTACACCTTC.